Here is one TCR beta chain with its context. Its antigen is currently unknown. These data belong to a study of T cell repertoires in cytomegalovirus infection. About the research overall: Public TCR beta signatures were indicative of both CMV infection and a matching HLA type.

General study points: Frequencies of public TCR beta families were cumulated, and this identified carriers of CMV plus the relevant HLA. Clonotypes of TCR beta that were HLA-C-restricted and CMV-specific dominated the ex vivo response.

TCRdb used MiXCR to reprocess the reads, holding one entry per CDR3 protein. Of fewer than 550,000 distinct CDR3 sequences in the sample, 11% were seen once. V dropped 1 base and J dropped 3 bases, with 7 bases sitting between them. The CDR3 is 13 amino acids. Per germline, CDR1 GTSNPN and CDR2 SVGIG (reference sequence). The TCR was taken from a human donor in good health (CMV status not recorded). Some clones in this sample may be carry-over from other donors' samples. Sequencing input: PBMCs. This chain connects TRBV30 to TRBJ1-5, with a possible D match to TRBD1 (6 bases). The CDR3: CAWSDRANQPQHF. CDR3 sequence (DNA): TGTGCCTGGAGTGACAGGGCCAATCAGCCCCAGCATTTT.